Included here is one TCR beta chain sequence, with context. Profiling relied on immunoSEQ multiplex PCR, and the TCRdb table lists in-frame clones only, not all of them. In the table there are over 15,000 clones, more than 70% of which are singletons. These data are taken from a study of somatic mutations in cytotoxic T cells in rheumatoid arthritis. Study in general: Sorting by flow gave nearly 100% purity for some V beta antibody-stained T-cell populations, including V beta1+ cells sequenced for TCRB.

The CDR3 totals 15 residues. V lost 8 bases to trimming and J lost 2 bases; unmatched junction nucleotides: 11. Germline V gene sequence: CDR1 MNHEY, CDR2 SMNVEV (reference sequence). After CD4+ and CD8+ cells were isolated by positive magnetic bead selection, their purity was checked by flow cytometry. The sequence came from an adult with rheumatoid arthritis. Specimen: CD8+ T cells sorted from blood. The rearrangement links TRBV27 to TRBJ2-5; 7 bases line up with TRBD2. The CDR3 nucleotides read TGTGCCAGCTCCACCCCAGGGAGGGGACAAGAGACCCAGTACTTC. Its protein is CASSTPGRGQETQYF.